A single sample gave rise to the 6 T cell receptor beta chains below, sequenced in a study of shared clonotypes between healthy human individuals. TCRdb keeps only in-frame clones here, not all; method: immunoSEQ multiplex PCR. This table holds millions of clones, around nine tenths found once. Material: naive CD4+ T cells sorted from blood. Indicated subset: CD45RA+ positively selected. Every receptor here comes from a man aged 18 to 29 in good health.

The chain links TRBV5-6 to TRBJ1-5, with 7 bases lining up with TRBD1. The CDR3 consists of 13 residues. Trimming cost V 7 bases and J 4 bases; bases outside gene matches: 5. Per the germline V gene, CDR1 is SGHDT and CDR2 is YYEEEE. The CDR3 spells CASAQGGNQPQHF. The CDR3 DNA sequence: TGTGCCAGCGCCCAGGGGGGAAATCAGCCCCAGCATTTT. Full variable domain (rest looked up from reference TRBV5-6 and TRBJ1-5): DAGVTQSPTHLIKTRGQQVTLRCSPKSGHDTVSWYQQALGQGPQFIFQYYEEEERQRGNFPDRFSGHQFPNYSSELNVNALLLGDSALYLCASAQGGNQPQHFGDGTRLSIL.

The chain recombines TRBV11-2 with TRBJ1-1, with 7 nucleotides matching TRBD1. This CDR3 comprises 14 residues. The J segment lost 2 bases and the V segment lost 6 bases, leaving 6 bases of the junction unmatched. Germline V gene data show CDR1 as SGHAT and CDR2 as FQNNGV. The DNA for the CDR3 is TGTGCCAGCAGACAGGGGAGGTTTAACACTGAAGCTTTCTTT. It specifies CASRQGRFNTEAFF.

This chain joins TRBV4-1 and TRBJ1-5; D gene uncertain. Looked up from germline, CDR1 is MGHRA and CDR2 is YSYEKL. CDR3 length equals 18 residues. V dropped 0 bases and J dropped 4 bases, with 19 bases sitting between them. The CDR3 protein is CASSQEPSRELPNQPQHF. The DNA for the CDR3 is TGCGCCAGCAGCCAAGAACCCTCTCGCGAACTACCTAATCAGCCCCAGCATTTT.

The chain joins TRBV6-4 to TRBJ1-5; D gene ambiguous. Germline CDR1 is MRHNA and CDR2 is SNTAGT. Trimming cost V 5 bases and J 3 bases, with 14 bases left between them. The CDR3 consists of 15 residues. In DNA form, the CDR3 reads TGTGCCAGCAGTCCTGGAGCGGGGAACAATCAGCCCCAGCATTTT. Translated, it gives CASSPGAGNNQPQHF.

The chain is built from TRBV7-9 and TRBJ1-4, with D unclear. Germline values: CDR1 SEHNR, CDR2 FQNEAQ (reference sequence). The ends were cut back, 7 bases at V and 4 bases at J, with 13 bases in the middle. The CDR3 length is 14 residues. CDR3 residues: CASTVPYNNEKLFF. CDR3 DNA sequence: TGTGCCAGCACCGTACCTTATAATAATGAAAAACTGTTTTTT.

The chain recombines TRBV5-1 with TRBJ1-3; D gene uncertain. This CDR3 is built from 14 residues. Trimming left V 2 bases short and J 5 bases short, with 11 bases between. The germline CDR1 and CDR2 sequences are SGHRS and YFSETQ. CDR3 sequence: CASSLSGNRNTIYF. CDR3 DNA sequence: TGCGCCAGCAGCTTATCCGGCAACCGAAACACCATATATTTT.